Shown below are 5 T cell receptor beta chains from a single sample sequenced in a study of T cell responses to AZD1222 COVID-19 vaccine. Using immunoSEQ multiplex PCR, the repertoire was profiled, and TCRdb retains in-frame clones only, with some absent. The table has around 110,000 clones, approximately 83% seen once. The source material was peripheral blood, sampled on day 0 of MenACWY control vaccination. The origin of the receptors is an adult in good health.

The chain employs TRBV11-2 and TRBJ1-6; D is ambiguous. The germline V gene has CDR1 SGHAT and CDR2 FQNNGV. The CDR3 is 15 amino acids. V was clipped by 5 bases and J by 2 bases, with 10 bases between them. As DNA, the CDR3 is TGTGCCAGCAGCCCGCGGGCCCCCTATAATTCACCCCTCCACTTT. Protein sequence: CASSPRAPYNSPLHF.

The chain carries TRBV28 and TRBJ2-7; 8 bases match TRBD2. The CDR3 is 15 amino acids. J lost 2 bases, V lost 5 bases, and 8 bases had no gene match. CDR1 and CDR2 (germline): MDHEN, SYDVKM. The CDR3: CASSPHGGGAYEQYF. DNA for the CDR3: TGTGCCAGCAGTCCCCACGGGGGGGGCGCCTACGAGCAGTACTTC.

This clone was found a few times. The chain is built from TRBV6-2 or TRBV6-3 and TRBJ1-4; D gene uncertain. The CDR3 is 13 residues long. Germline V gene data show CDR1 as MNHEY and CDR2 as SVGEGT. Trimming cost V 6 bases and J 7 bases, with 12 bases left between them. This chain's CDR3 is CASSDPLGEKLFF. The CDR3 DNA reads as TGTGCCAGCAGCGACCCCCTGGGTGAAAAACTGTTTTTT.

This chain connects TRBV21-1 to TRBJ2-7; the D call TRBD1 from the table was never checked on the DNA. TRBV21-1 is shown as a pseudogene. The CDR3 extends over 15 amino acids. DNA for the CDR3: TGTGCCAGCAGCAAAGGGGACAGGGCACTACGGGAGCAGTACTTC. As protein: CASSKGDRALREQYF.

The table lists this clone with a few counts. The V call is TRBV5-1, the J call TRBJ1-1; D is unresolved. V lost 4 bases, J lost 7 bases, and 17 bases lay in between. The CDR3 is made up of 14 amino acids. Germline assignment: CDR1 SGHRS and CDR2 YFSETQ. CDR3 bases: TGCGCCAGCAGCAAGAACTCCAGAGTGTTTGAAGCTTTCTTT. Protein product: CASSKNSRVFEAFF.